The 19 T cell receptor beta chains below were found in one sample sequenced in a study of Ad26.COV2.S vaccination and SARS-CoV-2 variants. Documented treatment: approximately 18 received Ad26.COV2.S at low or high dose, single or two shots; 5 received placebo; per-sample allocation not given. Sampling occurred on day 63 after the first vaccine or placebo injection. Produced via immunoSEQ multiplex PCR; TCRdb's table is partial and in-frame only. The sample has some 340,000 clones; around 83% are singletons. The sequenced sample was peripheral blood, obtained in a trial of Ad26.COV2.S vaccine versus placebo. The receptors were sampled from a person between 18 and 65 years old who received the Ad26.COV2.S COVID-19 vaccine or a placebo.

This sequence joins TRBV2 and TRBJ1-6; D not resolved. CDR3 length: 14 residues. With 6 bases removed from V and 7 bases from J, the gap between germline ends came to 13 bases. Per germline, CDR1 SNHLY and CDR2 FYNNEI. CDR3 nucleotides: TGTGCCAGCAGCGCTCGGACGGGCAATTCACCCCTCCACTTT. Encoded protein: CASSARTGNSPLHF.

The chain is built from TRBV11-2 and TRBJ1-3; tentatively, D is TRBD1 (6 bases). Trimming left V 2 bases short and J 3 bases short, with 14 bases between. Germline V gene lookup returns CDR1 SGHAT and CDR2 FQNNGV. The CDR3 totals 16 residues. The CDR3 DNA sequence: TGTGCCAGCAGCTTAAGTGGGGGGCGTCATGGAAACACCATATATTTT. Encoded protein: CASSLSGGRHGNTIYF.

The chain has TRBV7-9 and TRBJ2-6; possibly TRBD2 for D (6 bases). This CDR3 spans 18 amino acids. Germline CDR1 SEHNR, CDR2 FQNEAQ (reference sequence). Trimming cost V 6 bases and J 0 bases, with 18 bases left between them. CDR3: CASSHVGDWSSGANVLTF. CDR3 DNA: TGTGCCAGCAGTCATGTTGGGGACTGGAGCTCTGGGGCCAACGTCCTGACTTTC.

The chain couples TRBV30 to TRBJ1-6; possibly TRBD1 for D (5 bases). Trimming left V 3 bases short and J 0 bases short, with 15 bases between. This CDR3 has 17 residues. CDR1 is GTSNPN and CDR2 is SVGIG in the germline V gene (reference sequence). The CDR3 coding sequence is TGTGCCTGGAGGGTCCAGGGAAGGAGCTCCTATAATTCACCCCTCCACTTT. It yields the protein CAWRVQGRSSYNSPLHF.

This chain uses TRBV7-9 with TRBJ2-2; D tentatively fits TRBD1 or TRBD2 (6 bases each). The germline gives CDR1 SEHNR, CDR2 FQNEAQ (reference sequence). V was pared by 2 bases and J by 6 bases, with 16 bases between. The CDR3 length is 16 residues. The CDR3 loop reads CASSLIKGGSAGELFF. The CDR3 DNA reads TGTGCCAGCAGCTTAATTAAGGGGGGCAGCGCCGGGGAGCTGTTTTTT.

This chain uses TRBV18 with TRBJ2-5; TRBD2 matches at 13 bases. Germline loops: CDR1 KGHSH, CDR2 LQKENI. The CDR3 sequence is 17 residues long. The J segment lost 1 base and the V segment lost 1 base, leaving 3 bases of the junction unmatched. The CDR3 reads CASSPRGTSGAQETQYF. The CDR3 DNA is TGTGCCAGCTCACCACGGGGGACTAGCGGGGCCCAAGAGACCCAGTACTTC.

The chain couples TRBV9 to TRBJ2-5; D call uncertain. CDR3 length equals 13 residues. Germline values: CDR1 SGDLS, CDR2 YYNGEE. The V gene lost 3 bases and the J gene lost 0 bases, with 6 bases spanning the gap. The CDR3 nucleotides read TGTGCCAGCAGCGCCCTCGACCAAGAGACCCAGTACTTC. Protein sequence: CASSALDQETQYF. Based on the CDR3 plus reference TRBV9 and TRBJ2-5, the full variable domain is DSGVTQTPKHLITATGQRVTLRCSPRSGDLSVYWYQQSLDQGLQFLIQYYNGEERAKGNILERFSAQQFPDLHSELNLSSLELGDSALYFCASSALDQETQYFGPGTRLLVL.

V gene TRBV11-2 combines with J gene TRBJ1-2, with a weak D call TRBD1 (6 bases). CDR3 length equals 15 residues. V lost 0 bases and J lost 8, with 16 bases in between. Per the germline V gene, CDR1 is SGHAT and CDR2 is FQNNGV. Written as DNA, the CDR3 is TGTGCCAGCAGCTTAGATCGCGGAGGGGGGCAAGGCTACACCTTC. Protein product: CASSLDRGGGQGYTF.

The chain joins TRBV7-2 to TRBJ1-2; no firm D call. This CDR3 comprises 12 residues. Germline V CDR1 and CDR2: SGHTA, FQGNSA. The V end lost 4 bases, the J end lost 11 bases, and 14 bases lay between the germline ends. DNA for the CDR3: TGTGCCAGCAGCTCCACCGCCCGTAGTTACACCTTC. It specifies CASSSTARSYTF.

The chain combines TRBV27 with TRBJ2-2, with TRBD1 identical over 10 bases. The CDR3 covers 16 residues. Trimming took 4 bases from V and 5 from J; bases not matched to a gene: 7. CDR1 is MNHEY and CDR2 is SMNVEV in the germline V gene (reference sequence). The CDR3: CASSSWPGQGTGELFF. CDR3 sequence (DNA): TGTGCCAGCAGTTCTTGGCCGGGACAGGGGACCGGGGAGCTGTTTTTT.

This rearrangement joins TRBV5-4 to TRBJ2-3; 7 positions match TRBD2. V shed 5 bases and J 2 bases; nucleotides not matched to a gene: 11. Looked up from germline, CDR1 is SGHNT and CDR2 is YYREEE (reference sequence). This CDR3 region has 16 residues. The CDR3, as DNA: TGTGCCAGCAGTCTCCCGGCGGGGGAGGTCACAGATACGCAGTATTTT. Translating it yields CASSLPAGEVTDTQYF.

This chain uses TRBV18 with TRBJ2-1; 10 positions agree with TRBD2. The CDR3 runs 18 residues. Germline V gene sequence: CDR1 KGHSH, CDR2 LQKENI. Unmatched junction bases numbered 13, after V lost 0 bases and J lost 8 bases. DNA of the CDR3: TGTGCCAGCTCACCACCGGTGGCGAGCGGGGGGGCTTGGGATGAGCAGTTCTTC. Residues: CASSPPVASGGAWDEQFF.

V gene TRBV2 combines with J gene TRBJ2-3, with 8 positions matching TRBD2. Looked up from germline, CDR1 is SNHLY and CDR2 is FYNNEI. V was pared by 2 bases and J by 0 bases, with 10 bases of the junction left unmatched. The CDR3 extends over 18 amino acids. This chain's CDR3 is CASSELMYSGVSTDTQYF. The DNA for the CDR3 is TGTGCCAGCAGTGAACTCATGTATAGCGGGGTCAGCACAGATACGCAGTATTTT.

This sequence joins TRBV7-2 and TRBJ2-5; D is ambiguous. CDR3 length: 16 residues. Trimming cost V 1 base and J 3 bases, with 15 bases left between them. Per the germline V gene, CDR1 is SGHTA and CDR2 is FQGNSA. The CDR3 region is CASSLGLAMGEETQYF. The CDR3 DNA follows: TGTGCCAGCAGCTTAGGTCTGGCCATGGGTGAAGAGACCCAGTACTTC. The full variable domain, with the rest looked up from reference TRBV7-2 and TRBJ2-5, is GAGVSQSPSNKVTEKGKDVELRCDPISGHTALYWYRQSLGQGLEFLIYFQGNSAPDKSGLPSDRFSAERTGGSVSTLTIQRTQQEDSAVYLCASSLGLAMGEETQYFGPGTRLLVL.

The V gene is TRBV6-6, the J gene TRBJ1-2, with 8 positions matching TRBD1. The CDR3 is 13 amino acids. V was clipped by 10 bases and J by 8 bases; unmatched bases: 12. Germline V gives CDR1 MNHNY, CDR2 SVGAGI (reference sequence). DNA of the CDR3: TGTGCCATCACCACCCAGGGGGCGGACGGCTACACCTTC. Protein product: CAITTQGADGYTF.

The CDR3 region is CASSSPSGGKDTEAFF. CDR3 in DNA: TGTGCCAGCAGCTCTCCCTCGGGGGGTAAAGACACTGAAGCTTTCTTT. The chain links TRBV5-6 to TRBJ1-1; tentatively, D is TRBD1 (5 bases). CDR1 is SGHDT and CDR2 is YYEEEE in the germline V gene. Trimming pared 3 bases from V and 3 bases from J, leaving 18 bases between. This CDR3 comprises 16 residues.

The rearrangement uses TRBV2 and TRBJ1-4, with 10 bases matching TRBD1. V lost 7 bases to trimming and J lost 5 bases; unmatched junction nucleotides: 4. In germline, CDR1 is SNHLY, CDR2 FYNNEI. This CDR3 region has 14 residues. CDR3 nucleotide sequence: TGTGCCAGCATAAGGGGACAGGGGAATGAAAAACTGTTTTTT. It is translated as CASIRGQGNEKLFF.

This sequence joins TRBV7-2 and TRBJ1-2; 10 positions agree with TRBD1. The germline gives CDR1 SGHTA, CDR2 FQGNSA. V was clipped by 1 base and J by 8 bases; unmatched bases: 7. The CDR3 has 15 amino acids. As DNA, the CDR3 is TGTGCCAGCAGCTTAGGCGACAGGGGGCGAATGGGCTACACCTTC. Amino acid sequence: CASSLGDRGRMGYTF.

This clone was observed a handful of times. The chain carries TRBV10-1 and TRBJ2-7; D may match TRBD1 or TRBD2 (5 bases each). Trimming left V 2 bases short and J 2 bases short, with 10 bases between. The CDR3 sequence is 14 residues long. CDR1 and CDR2 (germline): WNHNN, SYGVQD (reference sequence). The DNA of the CDR3 is TGCGCCAGCAGTGAGGGGGGAGTCCCCTACGAGCAGTACTTC. Its translation is CASSEGGVPYEQYF.